The clone carrying this T cell receptor beta chain was counted ten times or more. Antigen: not known. The record originates from a study of Graves' ophthalmopathy and Graves' hyperthyroidism. Study-wide findings and caveats: Among expanded thyroid clonotypes above 0.001 frequency, most also occurred in blood.

Newly diagnosed hyperthyroidism donors, aged 18 to 65, duration under 2 months. Uncontrolled infections, pregnancy, lactation or other autoimmune diseases led to patient exclusion. Germline V lookup: CDR1 DFQATT, CDR2 SNEGSKA (reference sequence). Germline trimming cut 8 bases from V and 6 bases from J; bases unmatched to any gene: 6. CDR3 size: 12 residues. Using RNA transcripts, the TCR beta CDR3 regions were amplified. HTBI primers were employed in first-round RT-PCR, then a second-round multiplex PCR followed. TCRdb called the multiplex PCR reads again in MiXCR, with one record for every CDR3 protein. This sample has under 800,000 distinct CDR3 sequences, with 22% found just once.

The rearrangement uses TRBV20-1 and TRBJ2-7; 11 bases line up with TRBD2. This receptor was taken from a woman between 18 and 29 years old with stable Graves' hyperthyroidism. Some clones in this sample may be carry-over from other donors' samples. The sequencing input was peripheral blood. The CDR3 is CSSPGLAAEQYF. The CDR3 DNA is TGCAGTTCCCCGGGACTAGCGGCCGAGCAGTACTTC.